The subject of this entry is one T cell receptor beta chain. The sample originates from a study of cytomegalovirus exposure and HLA in healthy donors. Use of 60 Vbeta and 13 Jbeta primers characterized the PCR. TCRdb keeps only in-frame clones here, not all; method: immunoSEQ multiplex PCR. The profile shows a few hundred thousand clones, roughly 80% of them singletons. V lost 6 bases and J lost 4; bases outside the gene matches: 8. CDR1 MNHEY and CDR2 SVGAGI come from the germline V gene. The CDR3 sequence is 15 residues long. The material sequenced was PBMCs. V and J are TRBV6-5 and TRBJ2-3, with 9 bases that match TRBD1. The clonotype originates from a man between 35 and 55 years old in good health and CMV-seronegative. The CDR3 loop is CASSPTGGGPDTQYF. The CDR3 DNA follows: TGTGCCAGCAGCCCGACAGGGGGAGGGCCAGATACGCAGTATTTT.